The TCR beta chain under discussion was sequenced for a study of blood T cell repertoires in COVID-19. Study details: Specimens from acute and convalescent COVID-19 originated in the United States, Italy and Spain.

Original analysis: Reference gene primers were amplified, and this amplification served to estimate nucleated cell counts. Produced via immunoSEQ multiplex PCR; TCRdb's table is partial and in-frame only. V and J calls and clone size come straight from that table; D and trimming were deduced from the DNA. The table shows tens of thousands of clones, with 70% to 75% occurring only once. Germline assignment: CDR1 SGHVS and CDR2 FQNEAQ. V shed 4 bases, J shed 8 bases, and the junction held 12 bases outside the gene matches. The CDR3 runs to 15 residues. The sequenced sample consisted of peripheral blood. This TCR derives from a man in his fifties or sixties with acute or convalescent COVID-19. The gene calls are TRBV7-8 and TRBJ1-2, with 8 bases matching TRBD1. The CDR3 DNA reads TGTGCCAGCAGCTCCCGGACAGGGACTATGTGGGGCTACACCTTC. Translated, it gives CASSSRTGTMWGYTF.